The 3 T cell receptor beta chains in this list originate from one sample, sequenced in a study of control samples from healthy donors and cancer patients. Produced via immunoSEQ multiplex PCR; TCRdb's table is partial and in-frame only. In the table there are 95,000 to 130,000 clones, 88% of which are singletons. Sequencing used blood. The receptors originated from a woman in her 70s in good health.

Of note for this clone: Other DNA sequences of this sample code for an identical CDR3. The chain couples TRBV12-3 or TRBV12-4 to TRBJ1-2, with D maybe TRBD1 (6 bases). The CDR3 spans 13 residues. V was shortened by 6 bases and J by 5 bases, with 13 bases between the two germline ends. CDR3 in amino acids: CASRSGGRYGYTF. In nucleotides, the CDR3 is TGTGCCAGCAGAAGCGGGGGGCGGTATGGCTACACCTTC.

DNA for the CDR3: TGTGCCACCAGTGACCCACAGGGGGCCGGTGAGACCCAGTACTTC. It encodes CATSDPQGAGETQYF. The genes are TRBV24-1 and TRBJ2-5; the match to TRBD1 covers 9 bases. CDR1 and CDR2 (germline): KGHDR, SFDVKD. V shed 4 bases, J shed 5 bases, and the junction held 7 bases outside the gene matches. The CDR3 loop spans 15 amino acids.

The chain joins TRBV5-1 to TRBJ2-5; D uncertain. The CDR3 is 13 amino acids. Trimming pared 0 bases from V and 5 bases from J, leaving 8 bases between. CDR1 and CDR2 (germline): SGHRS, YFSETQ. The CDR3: CASSLAGRETQYF. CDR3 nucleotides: TGCGCCAGCAGCTTGGCGGGTCGGGAGACCCAGTACTTC.